Presented here are 23 T cell receptor beta chains from one specimen sequenced in a study of T-cell reconstitution after alpha-beta-depleted transplantation in children. Unique molecular identifiers were incorporated during preparation of the TCRbeta library. TCRdb reanalysed the PCR reads using MiXCR and keeps one entry per CDR3 protein. The profile shows 250,000 to 400,000 distinct CDR3 sequences, more than 20% of them singletons. The sample consisted of PBMCs, mostly from graft donor cells, taken 180 days after TCRalphabeta/CD19-depleted stem cell transplant. These receptors all stem from a male patient younger than 18 who had a stem cell transplant for acute lymphoblastic leukemia, so the T cells may come from the graft donor.

This clonotype was picked up a small number of times. The chain is built from TRBV18 and TRBJ1-2; 7 bases agree with TRBD1. V lost 2 bases, J lost 2 bases, and 2 bases stayed unmatched. Germline CDR1 reads KGHSH; CDR2 reads LQKENI. The CDR3 contains 14 residues. The DNA of the CDR3 is TGTGCCAGCTCACCAAGACAGGGAAACTATGGCTACACCTTC. Translated: CASSPRQGNYGYTF. Together with reference TRBV18 and TRBJ1-2, the CDR3 gives the full variable domain: NAGVMQNPRHLVRRRGQEARLRCSPMKGHSHVYWYRQLPEEGLKFMVYLQKENIIDESGMPKERFSAEFPKEGPSILRIQQVVRGDSAAYFCASSPRQGNYGYTFGSGTRLTVV.

The chain links TRBV28 to TRBJ2-3; D is ambiguous. V was shortened by 1 base and J by 0 bases, with 11 bases between the two germline ends. Germline CDR1 is MDHEN and CDR2 is SYDVKM. This CDR3 contains 16 residues. The CDR3 DNA sequence: TGTGCCAGCAGTTTATCGGGCGCCTATAGCACAGATACGCAGTATTTT. It specifies CASSLSGAYSTDTQYF.

This clonotype occurred many times. The gene calls are TRBV12-3 or TRBV12-4 and TRBJ2-1, with 11 bases fitting TRBD2. The CDR3 is 18 residues long. V lost 7 bases, J lost 4 bases, and 15 bases stayed unmatched. DNA of the CDR3: TGTGCCAGCACCCCCAGGCGCACGACTAGCGGGGTTTACAATGAGCAGTTCTTC. Protein product: CASTPRRTTSGVYNEQFF.

V is TRBV5-1 and J is TRBJ2-1; 13 bases agree with TRBD2. This CDR3 comprises 17 residues. V gave up 4 bases and J gave up 5 bases; unmatched junction bases: 9. Germline V gene lookup returns CDR1 SGHRS and CDR2 YFSETQ. CDR3 sequence: CASSPGTSGTPHNEQFF. As DNA, the CDR3 is TGCGCCAGCAGCCCGGGGACTAGCGGGACCCCACACAATGAGCAGTTCTTC.

In its sample, this clonotype was seen a few times. The chain employs TRBV10-1 and TRBJ2-3; TRBD1 aligns across 7 bases. The CDR3 runs to 15 residues. J lost 0 bases, V lost 4 bases, and 4 bases had no gene match. Germline V gives CDR1 WNHNN, CDR2 SYGVQD (reference sequence). This CDR3 is CASSGQGWSTDTQYF. For the CDR3, the DNA is TGCGCCAGCAGTGGACAGGGTTGGAGCACAGATACGCAGTATTTT.

The gene calls are TRBV10-3 and TRBJ2-7; D unresolved. Trimming took 2 bases from V and 6 from J, leaving 5 bases between them. The CDR3 totals 11 residues. Germline V gene data show CDR1 as ENHRY and CDR2 as SYGVKD. The CDR3 DNA reads TGTGCCATCAGTGAGAGGCGCGAGCAGTACTTC. The encoded protein is CAISERREQYF.

This clonotype was counted between two and nine times. For the CDR3, the DNA is TGTGCCAGCAGCTTACTAGCGGCAAACACAGATACGCAGTATTTT. Amino acids: CASSLLAANTDTQYF. The rearrangement uses TRBV7-6 and TRBJ2-3, with 7 bases fitting TRBD2. The CDR3 has 15 amino acids. Germline V gives CDR1 SGHVS, CDR2 FNYEAQ. The V and J ends lost 2 bases and 2 bases, in that order; junction bases with no gene match: 4.

This chain uses TRBV7-8 with TRBJ2-1; no definite D call. The length of the CDR3 is 11 residues. Germline lookup yields CDR1 SGHVS and CDR2 FQNEAQ. Between the trimmed V and J ends, which lost 0 bases and 10 bases, there was a span of 4 bases. The CDR3 nucleotides are TGTGCCAGCAGCTTAGCCTGGGAGCAGTTCTTC. Protein sequence: CASSLAWEQFF.

The chain couples TRBV28 to TRBJ2-1; 9 bases map to TRBD2. After removal of 7 bases from V and 6 bases from J, the junction contained 4 bases not matched to a gene. The germline V gene has CDR1 MDHEN and CDR2 SYDVKM. The length of the CDR3 is 13 residues. CDR3 nucleotides: TGTGCCAGCACCTTAGCGGGAGCCAATGAGCAGTTCTTC. Translating it yields CASTLAGANEQFF.

The rearrangement uses TRBV2 and TRBJ2-7, with 10 bases that match TRBD2. The CDR3 has 15 residues. V lost 7 bases, J lost 6 bases, and 12 bases stayed unmatched. Per germline, CDR1 SNHLY and CDR2 FYNNEI. This CDR3 is CASTAASGSVGEQYF. The CDR3 nucleotides read TGTGCCAGCACTGCGGCTAGCGGGAGTGTGGGCGAGCAGTACTTC.

This clonotype appeared a few times. The rearrangement links TRBV18 to TRBJ2-7, with D tentatively TRBD1 (5 bases). V was trimmed by 5 bases and J by 0 bases, leaving 8 bases between them. Per the germline V gene, CDR1 is KGHSH and CDR2 is LQKENI. The CDR3 spans 13 residues. The CDR3: CASSSRDSYEQYF. The CDR3 DNA follows: TGTGCCAGCTCATCCAGGGACTCCTACGAGCAGTACTTC.

There are a few counts of this clonotype. The chain couples TRBV24-1 to TRBJ2-3, with TRBD2 matching over 13 bases. The V gene end was trimmed by 12 bases and the J gene end by 0 bases; junction bases not matched to a gene: 5. The length of the CDR3 is 15 residues. CDR1 and CDR2 (germline): KGHDR, SFDVKD. Here the CDR3 reads CAVQGLAGSTDTQYF. In nucleotides, the CDR3 is TGTGCCGTCCAGGGACTAGCGGGGAGCACAGATACGCAGTATTTT.

This clonotype turned up a few times. The chain links TRBV7-2 to TRBJ2-5; D call uncertain. Germline values: CDR1 SGHTA, CDR2 FQGNSA. The CDR3 length is 15 residues. V lost 0 bases, J lost 3 bases, and 11 bases lay in between. The CDR3 DNA reads TGTGCCAGCAGCTTAGCGGCCCGGGCCAAAGAGACCCAGTACTTC. Its protein is CASSLAARAKETQYF.

The V and J genes are TRBV6-5 and TRBJ1-4; 9 nucleotides line up with TRBD1. Germline loops: CDR1 MNHEY, CDR2 SVGAGI. This CDR3 is built from 16 residues. Losses at the gene ends were 3 bases for V and 6 bases for J; bases not matched to a gene: 8. CDR3 residues: CASSYIYGTGYEKLFF. The CDR3 DNA reads as TGTGCCAGCAGTTATATATACGGGACAGGGTATGAAAAACTGTTTTTT.

In this sample, this clonotype turned up a few times. Here the CDR3 DNA reads TGTGCCAGCACACGGAACACTGAAGCTTTCTTT. Translation gives CASTRNTEAFF. The chain links TRBV5-5 to TRBJ1-1, with D unresolved. V was pared by 6 bases and J by 1 base, with 4 bases between. The germline gives CDR1 SGHKS, CDR2 YYEKEE (reference sequence). This CDR3 is built from 11 residues.

As concerns this clonotype: A much more abundant neighbour one base away suggests this may be a read error. The chain joins TRBV3-1 to TRBJ2-7, with D uncertain. There are 12 residues in the CDR3. Per the germline V gene, CDR1 is LGHDT and CDR2 is YNNKEL (reference sequence). The CDR3 DNA sequence: TGTGCCACCAGCCAAGGCTCCTACGAGCAGTACTTC. Translation gives CATSQGSYEQYF.

The chain recombines TRBV7-6 with TRBJ2-7, with D possibly being TRBD2 (6 bases). The V gene lost 2 bases and the J gene lost 6 bases, with 14 bases spanning the gap. CDR3 length: 14 residues. Germline V gene lookup returns CDR1 SGHVS and CDR2 FNYEAQ. CDR3 nucleotides: TGTGCCAGCAGCTTACTAGGGGTGCGGGGCGAGCAGTACTTC. Residues: CASSLLGVRGEQYF.

The chain recombines TRBV9 with TRBJ2-3; D not certain. The V end lost 0 bases, the J end lost 1 base, and 21 bases lay between the germline ends. CDR1 and CDR2 (germline): SGDLS, YYNGEE. CDR3 length: 19 amino acids. This CDR3 reads CASSVDLSVRATGTDTQYF. The CDR3 nucleotides read TGTGCCAGCAGCGTAGATCTTTCTGTACGGGCCACGGGCACAGATACGCAGTATTTT.

The chain carries TRBV7-3 and TRBJ1-2, with D hard to call. Per the germline V gene, CDR1 is SGHTA and CDR2 is FQGTGA. The V and J ends lost 8 bases and 5 bases respectively, with 18 bases between them. The CDR3 loop spans 14 amino acids. CDR3 nucleotides: TGTGCCAGCCATTCGTGGTTTTCTAGATATGGCTACACCTTC. Protein sequence: CASHSWFSRYGYTF.

In this sample, this clonotype turned up many times. The J gene is TRBJ2-1, the V gene TRBV5-1, with 7 bases fitting TRBD1. The CDR3 is made up of 16 amino acids. Germline V lookup: CDR1 SGHRS, CDR2 YFSETQ. V gave up 2 bases and J gave up 3 bases; unmatched junction bases: 8. CDR3 residues: CASSLIGGQFYNEQFF. DNA of the CDR3: TGCGCCAGCAGCTTAATAGGGGGACAGTTCTACAATGAGCAGTTCTTC.

This chain uses TRBV2 with TRBJ2-6; D is uncertain. Germline CDR1 and CDR2: SNHLY and FYNNEI. The CDR3 length is 15 residues. V was cut by 5 bases and J by 0 bases, with 8 bases left in between. CDR3 loop: CASSSVGSGANVLTF. The CDR3 coding sequence is TGTGCCAGCAGTTCGGTCGGCTCTGGGGCCAACGTCCTGACTTTC.

The V call is TRBV7-9, the J call TRBJ2-5, with 7 bases aligning to TRBD2. Trimming at V came to 2 bases and at J to 1 base, leaving 7 bases not matched to a gene. In germline, CDR1 is SEHNR, CDR2 FQNEAQ (reference sequence). CDR3 length: 16 residues. The CDR3 loop reads CASSLSLAESQETQYF. The CDR3 DNA reads as TGTGCCAGCAGCTTAAGTCTAGCGGAGTCCCAAGAGACCCAGTACTTC. Full variable domain (rest looked up from reference TRBV7-9 and TRBJ2-5): DTGVSQNPRHKITKRGQNVTFRCDPISEHNRLYWYRQTLGQGPEFLTYFQNEAQLEKSRLLSDRFSAERPKGSFSTLEIQRTEQGDSAMYLCASSLSLAESQETQYFGPGTRLLVL.

This clonotype was seen only once. This chain joins TRBV20-1 and TRBJ1-2, with TRBD1 matching over 11 bases. After removal of 3 bases from V and 5 bases from J, the junction contained 8 bases not matched to a gene. Germline V gene data show CDR1 as DFQATT and CDR2 as SNEGSKA (reference sequence). This CDR3 is built from 15 residues. In nucleotides, the CDR3 is TGCAGTGCTAGGAAGGGACAGGGGGTGGGGTATGGCTACACCTTC. This codes for CSARKGQGVGYGYTF.